Below, one T cell receptor (beta chain) is given with its context. This sample was taken from a study of blood T cell repertoires in COVID-19. Patients from Seattle were sampled longitudinally, starting during active infection. After removal of 4 bases from V and 8 bases from J, the junction contained 7 bases not matched to a gene. In germline, CDR1 is SGHRS, CDR2 YFSETQ. This CDR3 has 13 residues. Produced via immunoSEQ multiplex PCR; TCRdb's table is partial and in-frame only. This table has fewer than 250,000 clones, around 90% appearing once. What was sequenced was peripheral blood. The chain employs TRBV5-1 and TRBJ1-2; 8 nucleotides align to TRBD1. The receptor comes from a man aged 30-40 years with COVID-19, enrolled during active disease. The CDR3 DNA sequence: TGCGCCAGCAGCACGGACAGGGTGCGCGGCTACACCTTC. Its protein product is CASSTDRVRGYTF.